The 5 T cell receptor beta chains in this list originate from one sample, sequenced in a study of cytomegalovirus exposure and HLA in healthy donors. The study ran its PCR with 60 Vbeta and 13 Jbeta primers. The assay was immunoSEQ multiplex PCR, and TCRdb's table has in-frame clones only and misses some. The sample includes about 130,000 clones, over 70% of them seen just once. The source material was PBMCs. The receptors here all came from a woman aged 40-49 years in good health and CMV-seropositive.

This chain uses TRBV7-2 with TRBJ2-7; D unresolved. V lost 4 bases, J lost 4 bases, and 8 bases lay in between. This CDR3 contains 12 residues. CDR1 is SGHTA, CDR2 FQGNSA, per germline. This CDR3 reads CASSSVIYEQYF. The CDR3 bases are TGTGCCAGCAGCTCAGTTATTTACGAGCAGTACTTC.

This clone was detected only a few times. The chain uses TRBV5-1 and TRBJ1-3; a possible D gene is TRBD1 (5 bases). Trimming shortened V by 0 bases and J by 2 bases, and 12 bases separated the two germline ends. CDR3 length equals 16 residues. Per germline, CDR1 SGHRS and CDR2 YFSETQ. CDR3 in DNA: TGCGCCAGCAGCTTGGGAGGGGAGGCTGCTGGAAACACCATATATTTT. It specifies CASSLGGEAAGNTIYF.

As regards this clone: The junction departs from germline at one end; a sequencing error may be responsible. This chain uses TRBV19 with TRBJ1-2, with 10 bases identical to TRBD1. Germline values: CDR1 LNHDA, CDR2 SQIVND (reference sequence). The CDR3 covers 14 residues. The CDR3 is CASSTGGQGGPTDF. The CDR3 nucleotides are TGTGCCAGTAGTACCGGAGGACAGGGGGGACCCACTGACTTC. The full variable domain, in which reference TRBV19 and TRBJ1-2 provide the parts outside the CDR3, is DGGITQSPKYLFRKEGQNVTLSCEQNLNHDAMYWYRQDPGQGLRLIYYSQIVNDFQKGDIAEGYSVSREKKESFPLTVTSAQKNPTAFYLCASSTGGQGGPTDFGSGTRLTVV.

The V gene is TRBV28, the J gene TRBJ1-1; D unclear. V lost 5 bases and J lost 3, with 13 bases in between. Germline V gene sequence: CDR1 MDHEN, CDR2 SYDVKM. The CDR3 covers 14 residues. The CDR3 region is CASSQHRRDTEAFF. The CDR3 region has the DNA TGTGCCAGCAGTCAGCACCGACGGGACACTGAAGCTTTCTTT.

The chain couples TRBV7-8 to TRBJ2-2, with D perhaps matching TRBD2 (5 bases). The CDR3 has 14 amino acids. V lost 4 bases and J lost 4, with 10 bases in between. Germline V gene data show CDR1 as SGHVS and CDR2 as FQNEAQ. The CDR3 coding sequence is TGTGCCAGCAGCTCGCCGGCGGGCACCGGGGAGCTGTTTTTT. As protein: CASSSPAGTGELFF.